These 20 T cell receptor beta chains originate from one sample sequenced in a study of blood T cell repertoires in COVID-19 (dated by TCRdb to 2020 to 2022). Preparation of the library involved the immunoSEQ multiplex PCR assay. This immuneACCESS table, as held by TCRdb, lists in-frame sequences with V and J called but not all clones. Of the missing ones, under half trace to an unresolved V gene in checked studies; the others have no known cause. The sample data list about 330,000 clones, and roughly 87% of these were observed just once. Around 10% of the sample is in the top ten clones. Sequenced input: peripheral blood. All receptors come from a man aged 25 to 40 with COVID-19, enrolled during active disease.

The chain carries TRBV28 and TRBJ2-1, with D unclear. The CDR3 is 14 residues long. Trimming took off 4 bases at V and 8 bases at J, with 15 bases between the two ends. Germline loops: CDR1 MDHEN, CDR2 SYDVKM. CDR3 DNA: TGTGCCAGCAGTTACTTGCTAGGCGGCTATGAGCAGTTCTTC. Translation: CASSYLLGGYEQFF.

The chain uses TRBV27 and TRBJ2-7; the match to TRBD2 covers 10 bases. Trimming cost V 2 bases and J 1 base; bases outside gene matches: 2. Germline lookup yields CDR1 MNHEY and CDR2 SMNVEV (reference sequence). There are 15 residues in the CDR3. CDR3 sequence: CASSLLAGESYEQYF. CDR3 in DNA: TGTGCCAGCAGTTTACTAGCGGGAGAATCCTACGAGCAGTACTTC.

The gene calls are TRBV5-1 and TRBJ2-3, with TRBD2 matching over 7 bases. The CDR3 loop spans 15 amino acids. The trim removed 7 bases at V and 1 base at J, leaving 9 bases unmatched. CDR1 and CDR2 from the germline V gene are SGHRS and YFSETQ. This CDR3 reads CASGRGVGGTDTQYF. CDR3 bases: TGCGCCAGCGGCCGGGGGGTAGGGGGCACAGATACGCAGTATTTT. The full variable domain, in which reference TRBV5-1 and TRBJ2-3 provide the parts outside the CDR3, is KAGVTQTPRYLIKTRGQQVTLSCSPISGHRSVSWYQQTPGQGLQFLFEYFSETQRNKGNFPGRFSGRQFSNSRSEMNVSTLELGDSALYLCASGRGVGGTDTQYFGPGTRLTVL.

This chain links TRBV6-2 or TRBV6-3 with TRBJ1-2; 7 bases are shared with TRBD1. J was trimmed by 3 bases and V by 4 bases; bases with no gene match: 5. The germline gives CDR1 MNHEY, CDR2 SVGEGT. The CDR3 runs to 14 residues. Here the CDR3 reads CASSSRQGDYGYTF. The CDR3 DNA is TGTGCCAGCAGTTCGAGACAGGGAGACTATGGCTACACCTTC.

The sample holds a few counts of this clone. The CDR3 DNA reads as TGTGCCTGGAGTAGAGCAACTAATGAAAAACTGTTTTTT. This encodes CAWSRATNEKLFF. The chain joins TRBV30 to TRBJ1-4; D is undetermined. Germline V gene sequence: CDR1 GTSNPN, CDR2 SVGIG (reference sequence). CDR3 length: 13 residues. V shed 2 bases and J shed 0 bases, with 4 bases lying between them.

V is TRBV28 and J is TRBJ2-7; 9 positions match TRBD1. The CDR3 sequence is 15 residues long. Germline V gene sequence: CDR1 MDHEN, CDR2 SYDVKM. Trimming at V came to 6 bases and at J to 2 bases, leaving 8 bases not matched to a gene. The CDR3 DNA is TGTGCCAGCAGCTTACGGGACAGGGAAACCTACGAGCAGTACTTC. This gives the protein CASSLRDRETYEQYF.

V and J are TRBV7-9 and TRBJ2-3; TRBD1 matches 7 bases. Trimming at V came to 4 bases and at J to 6 bases, leaving 1 base not matched to a gene. Germline CDR1 is SEHNR and CDR2 is FQNEAQ (reference sequence). The CDR3 totals 12 residues. In DNA, the CDR3 is TGTGCCAGCAGCTCACAGGGGGATACGCAGTATTTT. This translates into CASSSQGDTQYF. The whole variable domain, remainder taken from reference TRBV7-9 and TRBJ2-3, is DTGVSQNPRHKITKRGQNVTFRCDPISEHNRLYWYRQTLGQGPEFLTYFQNEAQLEKSRLLSDRFSAERPKGSFSTLEIQRTEQGDSAMYLCASSSQGDTQYFGPGTRLTVL.

The CDR3 DNA reads as TGTGCCAGCAGTGAAGGGACAGGGAGCTCCTACGAGCAGTACTTC. It encodes CASSEGTGSSYEQYF. This chain joins TRBV6-1 and TRBJ2-7; 8 nucleotides agree with TRBD1. The germline CDR1 and CDR2 sequences are MNHNS and SASEGT. The CDR3 length is 15 residues. The ends lost 1 base at V and 0 bases at J; junction bases unmatched: 2.

This clone showed up just once. The chain is built from TRBV24-1 and TRBJ1-3; D unclear. V shed 3 bases and J shed 0 bases, with 11 bases lying between them. CDR3 size: 16 residues. Germline lookup yields CDR1 KGHDR and CDR2 SFDVKD. The CDR3: CATSDNDWNSGNTIYF. In nucleotides, the CDR3 is TGTGCCACCAGTGATAATGACTGGAACTCTGGAAACACCATATATTTT.

V gene TRBV4-3 combines with J gene TRBJ2-1; 8 bases fit TRBD2. Germline-derived CDR1 and CDR2 are LGHNA and YSLEER. The V and J ends lost 0 bases and 8 bases, in that order; junction bases with no gene match: 15. The CDR3 totals 18 residues. The CDR3 DNA is TGCGCCAGCAGCCAAGATTTTTTAGCGGGGCAGTTGGTGGATGAGCAGTTCTTC. This sequence encodes CASSQDFLAGQLVDEQFF.

This clone was counted between two and nine times. The chain links TRBV30 to TRBJ2-7; tentative D call: TRBD2 (5 bases). CDR1 is GTSNPN, CDR2 SVGIG, per germline (reference sequence). V was pared by 0 bases and J by 4 bases, with 16 bases between. The CDR3 has 15 residues. CDR3 nucleotide sequence: TGTGCCTGGAGTGTAGGTCTCGGGAATAAATACGAGCAGTACTTC. It codes for CAWSVGLGNKYEQYF.

The chain uses TRBV19 and TRBJ2-7, with a weak D call TRBD2 (5 bases). V lost 4 bases and J 4 bases, leaving 14 bases between the germline ends. CDR1 is LNHDA and CDR2 is SQIVND in the germline V gene (reference sequence). The CDR3 runs to 14 residues. The CDR3 reads CASSTHREDYEQYF. CDR3 DNA: TGTGCCAGTAGTACTCACCGGGAAGATTACGAGCAGTACTTC. Variable domain in full (rest from reference TRBV19 and TRBJ2-7): DGGITQSPKYLFRKEGQNVTLSCEQNLNHDAMYWYRQDPGQGLRLIYYSQIVNDFQKGDIAEGYSVSREKKESFPLTVTSAQKNPTAFYLCASSTHREDYEQYFGPGTRLTVT.

The V call is TRBV25-1, the J call TRBJ1-4; D gene uncertain. Germline loops: CDR1 MGHDK, CDR2 SYGVNS. V was cut by 1 base and J by 2 bases, with 14 bases left in between. The CDR3 length is 17 residues. The CDR3 protein is CASSELSGFQTNEKLFF. The CDR3 DNA reads as TGTGCCAGCAGTGAATTGTCGGGTTTCCAGACTAATGAAAAACTGTTTTTT. Using reference TRBV25-1 and TRBJ1-4 for the parts outside the CDR3, the full variable domain is EADIYQTPRYLVIGTGKKITLECSQTMGHDKMYWYQQDPGMELHLIHYSYGVNSTEKGDLSSESTVSRIRTEHFPLTLESARPSHTSQYLCASSELSGFQTNEKLFFGSGTQLSVL.

The V call is TRBV5-1, the J call TRBJ2-1; TRBD2 matches at 12 bases. Germline lookup yields CDR1 SGHRS and CDR2 YFSETQ. This CDR3 is built from 19 residues. The junction had 7 bases not matched to a gene; V was cut back by 0 bases and J by 0 bases. CDR3 residues: CASSLGPSGGASSYNEQFF. As DNA, the CDR3 is TGCGCCAGCAGCTTGGGTCCTAGCGGGGGGGCTAGCTCCTACAATGAGCAGTTCTTC.

The J gene is TRBJ1-1, the V gene TRBV27; D is possibly TRBD1 (5 bases). The V and J ends lost 9 bases and 7 bases respectively, with 15 bases between them. The germline V gene has CDR1 MNHEY and CDR2 SMNVEV (reference sequence). The CDR3 covers 12 residues. The CDR3 reads CASWDRGLEAFF. The CDR3 DNA reads as TGTGCCAGTTGGGATAGGGGCCTTGAAGCTTTCTTT.

This rearrangement joins TRBV5-6 to TRBJ1-3; TRBD1 aligns across 7 bases. The germline gives CDR1 SGHDT, CDR2 YYEEEE. The CDR3 is 19 residues long. With 3 bases clipped from V and 0 bases from J, the junction kept 15 bases outside the gene matches. CDR3 sequence: CASSSPGEWTGNSGNTIYF. DNA of the CDR3: TGTGCCAGCAGCTCCCCCGGTGAGTGGACAGGCAACTCTGGAAACACCATATATTTT.

This clone was detected once. The V call is TRBV5-1, the J call TRBJ1-3; possibly TRBD1 for D (6 bases). CDR1 and CDR2 (germline): SGHRS, YFSETQ. V was trimmed by 0 bases and J by 0 bases, leaving 10 bases between them. The CDR3 spans 16 residues. Here the CDR3 DNA reads TGCGCCAGCAGCTTGGAGGGGGAATACTCTGGAAACACCATATATTTT. As protein: CASSLEGEYSGNTIYF.

V and J are TRBV24-1 and TRBJ2-1, with D possibly being TRBD1 (6 bases). This CDR3 contains 13 residues. Trimming took 9 bases from V and 4 from J, leaving 12 bases between them. Germline V gene data show CDR1 as KGHDR and CDR2 as SFDVKD. CDR3 sequence reads: CATGTPGYNEQFF. In DNA, the CDR3 is TGTGCCACCGGGACACCAGGTTACAATGAGCAGTTCTTC.

This rearrangement joins TRBV15 to TRBJ2-3, with TRBD2 identical over 7 bases. The V gene end was trimmed by 1 base and the J gene end by 2 bases; junction bases not matched to a gene: 6. Germline lookup yields CDR1 LNHNV and CDR2 YYDKDF (reference sequence). This CDR3 comprises 16 residues. The CDR3 loop reads CATSRGGSIATDTQYF. For the CDR3, the DNA is TGTGCCACCAGCAGAGGCGGGAGTATCGCCACAGATACGCAGTATTTT.

The rearrangement uses TRBV4-3 and TRBJ1-5; weak D call: TRBD1 (5 bases). Trimming took 0 bases from V and 3 from J, leaving 9 bases between them. Germline-derived CDR1 and CDR2 are LGHNA and YSLEER. The CDR3 has 15 amino acids. The CDR3 sequence: CASSQDGGTNQPQHF. The CDR3 DNA reads TGCGCCAGCAGCCAAGATGGGGGGACCAATCAGCCCCAGCATTTT.